This T cell receptor (beta chain) comes out of a study of human T cells and chemical hapten exposure. Stated time point: patch test 3, about 24 weeks after DPC sensitization. Indicated treatment: therapeutic diphenylcyclopropenone sensitization with weekly scalp DPC. TCRdb independently ran MiXCR on the RACE reads; one entry per CDR3 protein. The repertoire holds fewer than 80,000 distinct CDR3 sequences, with roughly 9.6% as singletons. Here the sequenced sample was whole blood, taken in connection with sensitization to the hapten diphenylcyclopropenone (DPC). The receptor was derived from a woman aged 25 to 45 with alopecia areata. Some clones in this sample may be carry-over from other donors' samples.

The CDR3 reads CASSSRPGLEQYF. DNA for the CDR3: TGTGCCAGCAGCTCCCGCCCGGGCCTCGAGCAGTACTTC. This chain joins TRBV3-1 and TRBJ2-7; D gene ambiguous. Germline lookup yields CDR1 LGHDT and CDR2 YNNKEL (reference sequence). There are 13 residues in the CDR3. Trimming took off 5 bases at V and 6 bases at J, with 14 bases between the two ends.